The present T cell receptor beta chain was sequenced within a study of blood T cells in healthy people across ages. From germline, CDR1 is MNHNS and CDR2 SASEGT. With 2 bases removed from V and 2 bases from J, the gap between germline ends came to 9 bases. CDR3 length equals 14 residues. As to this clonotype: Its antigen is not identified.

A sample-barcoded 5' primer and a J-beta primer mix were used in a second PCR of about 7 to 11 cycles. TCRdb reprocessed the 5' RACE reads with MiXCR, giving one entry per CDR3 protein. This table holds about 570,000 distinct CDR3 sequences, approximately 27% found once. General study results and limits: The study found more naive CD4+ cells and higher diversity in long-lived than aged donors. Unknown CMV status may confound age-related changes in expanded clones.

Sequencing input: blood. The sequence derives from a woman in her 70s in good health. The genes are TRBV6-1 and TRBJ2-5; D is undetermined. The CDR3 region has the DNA TGTGCCAGCAGTGAATTTACGGAACAAGAGACCCAGTACTTC. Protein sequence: CASSEFTEQETQYF.